This entry lists 8 T cell receptor beta chains sequenced from one sample in a study of cytomegalovirus exposure and HLA in healthy donors. TCRdb's copy holds only in-frame clones and misses some; the assay was immunoSEQ multiplex PCR. Of 100,000 to 150,000 clones in the sample, 89% were seen once. Sample: PBMCs. These receptors originate from a woman under 30 in good health and CMV-seronegative.

The rearrangement uses TRBV6-6 and TRBJ1-5; 7 bases are a match to TRBD1. Trimming removed 6 bases from V and 7 bases from J; junction bases left unmatched: 9. Germline values: CDR1 MNHNY, CDR2 SVGAGI (reference sequence). The CDR3 has 14 residues. CDR3 in amino acids: CASRGQVGGQPQHF. CDR3 DNA sequence: TGTGCCAGCAGAGGACAGGTAGGAGGGCAGCCCCAGCATTTT.

The CDR3 DNA reads TGTGCCTGGATCGCAGATAGAGGATCAGATACGCAGTATTTT. As protein: CAWIADRGSDTQYF. The chain joins TRBV30 to TRBJ2-3; no clear D. The CDR3 length is 14 residues. V was clipped by 4 bases and J by 4 bases, with 15 bases between them. Germline assignment: CDR1 GTSNPN and CDR2 SVGIG (reference sequence).

This chain joins TRBV29-1 and TRBJ2-6, with D uncertain. CDR3 length: 15 residues. V was pared by 2 bases and J by 0 bases, with 8 bases between. Germline CDR1 and CDR2: SQVTM and ANQGSEA. The DNA for the CDR3 is TGCAGCGTTGAATCTGGCAGCTCTGGGGCCAACGTCCTGACTTTC. As protein: CSVESGSSGANVLTF. The whole variable domain, remainder taken from reference TRBV29-1 and TRBJ2-6, is SAVISQKPSRDICQRGTSLTIQCQVDSQVTMMFWYRQQPGQSLTLIATANQGSEATYESGFVIDKFPISRPNLTFSTLTVSNMSPEDSSIYLCSVESGSSGANVLTFGAGSRLTVL.

The genes are TRBV4-1 and TRBJ2-3; 7 bases align to TRBD2. The CDR3 consists of 17 residues. Germline CDR1 and CDR2: MGHRA and YSYEKL. The J segment lost 0 bases and the V segment lost 0 bases, leaving 6 bases of the junction unmatched. CDR3 residues: CASSQESGGLSTDTQYF. The CDR3 bases are TGCGCCAGCAGCCAAGAGTCGGGGGGACTAAGCACAGATACGCAGTATTTT.

In nucleotides, the CDR3 is TGTGCCAGCAGCCAAGGCAGATTGAACACTGAAGCTTTCTTT. This encodes CASSQGRLNTEAFF. The gene calls are TRBV14 and TRBJ1-1; no clear D gene. Germline V gene sequence: CDR1 SGHDN, CDR2 FVKESK. The CDR3 runs 14 residues. Trimming removed 1 base from V and 0 bases from J, with 6 bases in between.

V usage is TRBV7-2 and J usage is TRBJ2-4, with a weak D call TRBD1 (6 bases). This CDR3 contains 15 residues. V was pared by 6 bases and J by 3 bases, with 15 bases between. Germline assignment: CDR1 SGHTA and CDR2 FQGNSA. This chain's CDR3 is CASRFPGVNKNIQYF. The DNA for the CDR3 is TGTGCCAGCAGATTCCCAGGGGTTAACAAAAACATTCAGTACTTC.

The chain links TRBV28 to TRBJ2-7; the match to TRBD1 covers 7 bases. J gave up 2 bases and V 8 bases, and 6 bases lay outside the gene matches. Germline CDR1 is MDHEN and CDR2 is SYDVKM. The CDR3 has 13 residues. The CDR3 nucleotides read TGTGCCAGCCAACCGGGACAGACCTACGAGCAGTACTTC. Amino acid sequence: CASQPGQTYEQYF.

This rearrangement joins TRBV5-1 to TRBJ2-2, with 12 bases matching TRBD2. Looked up from germline, CDR1 is SGHRS and CDR2 is YFSETQ. V trimming: 0 bases; J trimming: 2 bases; junction bases outside the gene matches: 5. This CDR3 comprises 18 residues. The CDR3: CASSLAKGLAGNTGELFF. The CDR3 coding sequence is TGCGCCAGCAGCTTGGCCAAAGGACTAGCGGGAAACACCGGGGAGCTGTTTTTT.